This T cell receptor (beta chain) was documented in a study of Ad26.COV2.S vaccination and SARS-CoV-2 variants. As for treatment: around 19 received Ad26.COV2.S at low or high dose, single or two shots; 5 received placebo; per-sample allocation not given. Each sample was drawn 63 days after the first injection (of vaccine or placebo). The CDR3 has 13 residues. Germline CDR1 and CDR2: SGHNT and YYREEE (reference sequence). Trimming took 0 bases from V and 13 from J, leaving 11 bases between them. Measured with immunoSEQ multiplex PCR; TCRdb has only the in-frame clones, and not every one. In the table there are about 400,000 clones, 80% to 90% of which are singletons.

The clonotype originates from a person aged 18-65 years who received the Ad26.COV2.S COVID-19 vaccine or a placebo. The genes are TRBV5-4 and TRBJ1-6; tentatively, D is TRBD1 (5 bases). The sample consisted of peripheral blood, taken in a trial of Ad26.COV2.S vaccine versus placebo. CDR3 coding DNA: TGTGCCAGCAGCTTGGACTGGGGCCCTCCCCTCCACTTT. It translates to CASSLDWGPPLHF.